Presented here are 27 T cell receptor beta chains from one specimen sequenced in a study of read filtering for tumor transcriptome and immune sequencing (TCRdb year 2020). The reads were generated on an Illumina HiSeq 4000. TCR libraries were constructed from about 400 ng RNA using the Immunoverse kit, and molecular barcoded adaptors covering alpha/delta and beta/gamma chains were employed. TCRdb applied fastp at Q25 and MiXCR to the public reads, then kept only in-frame beta chains. One record per CDR3 amino acid sequence lists the most common genes and DNA. In all, the sample holds 60,000 or so distinct CDR3 sequences, and roughly 19% of those were seen once. Roughly 10% of the sample goes to the ten largest clones. Sequencing used a population of CD138-negative cells sorted from bone marrow. What this sample's cell subset or site label stands for: bone marrow mononuclear cells depleted of CD138+ plasma/myeloma cells by negative magnetic selection. Every receptor here comes from a donor over 35 with multiple myeloma.

This clonotype was recorded many times. This sequence joins TRBV6-2 or TRBV6-3 and TRBJ2-7; D is perhaps TRBD2 (5 bases). The CDR3 covers 11 residues. Germline assignment: CDR1 MNHEY and CDR2 SVGEGT. With 8 bases removed from V and 3 bases from J, the gap between germline ends came to 8 bases. The CDR3 coding sequence is TGTGCCAGCGACGCGGGCTACGAGCAGTACTTC. This sequence encodes CASDAGYEQYF.

This clonotype was seen repeatedly, ten times or more. The chain uses TRBV6-6 and TRBJ2-3; D is perhaps TRBD1 (5 bases). This CDR3 is built from 13 residues. V shed 7 bases and J shed 0 bases, with 8 bases lying between them. Germline V gene lookup returns CDR1 MNHNY and CDR2 SVGAGI (reference sequence). The chain's CDR3 is CASTAGSTDTQYF. In nucleotides, the CDR3 is TGTGCCAGCACGGCAGGGAGCACAGATACGCAGTATTTT.

This clonotype showed up many times. The chain has TRBV5-5 and TRBJ2-3; no definite D call. Per germline, CDR1 SGHKS and CDR2 YYEKEE (reference sequence). Trimming took 4 bases from V and 1 from J, leaving 10 bases between them. CDR3 length: 14 amino acids. The CDR3 here is CASSTGTGTDTQYF. In nucleotides, the CDR3 is TGTGCCAGCAGCACGGGTACAGGCACAGATACGCAGTATTTT.

This clonotype appeared many times. The chain has TRBV5-1 and TRBJ1-1, with D maybe TRBD1 (5 bases). Germline V gives CDR1 SGHRS, CDR2 YFSETQ. V was shortened by 4 bases and J by 3 bases, with 13 bases between the two germline ends. This CDR3 contains 14 residues. The CDR3 reads CASSPRVEDTEAFF. The CDR3 nucleotides are TGCGCCAGCAGCCCCAGGGTGGAGGACACTGAAGCTTTCTTT.

This clonotype came up many times. The chain recombines TRBV18 with TRBJ2-5, with a tentative D call TRBD1 (6 bases). V dropped 3 bases and J dropped 5 bases, with 16 bases sitting between them. The CDR3 sequence is 15 residues long. The V gene's germline CDR1 is KGHSH and CDR2 LQKENI. The CDR3 loop is CASSPGTPEGETQYF. CDR3 DNA sequence: TGTGCCAGCTCACCTGGGACACCCGAGGGGGAGACCCAGTACTTC.

This clonotype was observed a few times. This chain connects TRBV6-5 to TRBJ1-1; TRBD1 matches 7 bases. This CDR3 is 16 amino acids long. V gave up 4 bases and J gave up 4 bases; unmatched junction bases: 12. The V gene's germline CDR1 is MNHEY and CDR2 SVGAGI. This CDR3 is CASSLRTTGYLTEAFF. CDR3 nucleotides: TGTGCCAGCAGTTTGAGGACGACAGGGTACCTCACTGAAGCTTTCTTT.

This chain uses TRBV4-2 with TRBJ2-7; TRBD2 is a possible D gene (5 bases). CDR3 length equals 15 residues. Trimming took off 1 base at V and 6 bases at J, with 16 bases between the two ends. Germline V lookup: CDR1 LGHNA, CDR2 YNFKEQ. This CDR3 is CASSQGRVLEGEQYF. CDR3 sequence (DNA): TGTGCCAGCAGCCAAGGACGGGTACTAGAGGGCGAGCAGTACTTC.

This clonotype occurred many times. The chain links TRBV28 to TRBJ2-7; 11 bases are shared with TRBD1. This CDR3 contains 14 residues. Trimming cost V 5 bases and J 1 base; bases outside gene matches: 1. CDR1 and CDR2 (germline): MDHEN, SYDVKM. CDR3: CASSGTGGSYEQYF. In DNA, the CDR3 is TGTGCCAGCAGTGGGACAGGGGGATCCTACGAGCAGTACTTC. Filled out from reference TRBV28 and TRBJ2-7, the complete variable domain reads DVKVTQSSRYLVKRTGEKVFLECVQDMDHENMFWYRQDPGLGLRLIYFSYDVKMKEKGDIPEGYSVSREKKERFSLILESASTNQTSMYLCASSGTGGSYEQYFGPGTRLTVT.

This clonotype has ten or more counts. The chain is built from TRBV25-1 and TRBJ2-1, with 8 bases identical to TRBD2. This CDR3 has 14 amino acids. Germline V lookup: CDR1 MGHDK, CDR2 SYGVNS. V lost 3 bases, J lost 4 bases, and 2 bases stayed unmatched. The CDR3 DNA sequence: TGTGCCAGCAGTGACGGGGGGGCGTACAATGAGCAGTTCTTC. Its translation: CASSDGGAYNEQFF.

This clonotype occurred many times. V gene TRBV30 combines with J gene TRBJ2-2; D perhaps matches TRBD2 (5 bases). The CDR3 runs 14 residues. Trimming took off 3 bases at V and 5 bases at J, with 13 bases between the two ends. CDR1 and CDR2 (germline): GTSNPN, SVGIG (reference sequence). The DNA of the CDR3 is TGTGCCTGGAGCTGGGCGGGTGGGACCGGGGAGCTGTTTTTT. It is translated as CAWSWAGGTGELFF.

This clonotype was counted ten times or more. The chain combines TRBV19 with TRBJ1-5; 8 nucleotides line up with TRBD1. With V trimmed by 4 bases and J by 9 bases, 8 bases remained unmatched. The germline CDR1 and CDR2 sequences are LNHDA and SQIVND (reference sequence). The CDR3 covers 14 residues. This chain's CDR3 is CASSTGTGGSPQHF. DNA for the CDR3: TGTGCCAGTAGTACAGGGACAGGTGGATCGCCCCAGCATTTT. Full variable domain (outside the CDR3, taken from reference TRBV19 and TRBJ1-5): DGGITQSPKYLFRKEGQNVTLSCEQNLNHDAMYWYRQDPGQGLRLIYYSQIVNDFQKGDIAEGYSVSREKKESFPLTVTSAQKNPTAFYLCASSTGTGGSPQHFGDGTRLSIL.

This clonotype was observed at least ten times. This sequence may be a read error, since a much larger clone differs from it by one base. The rearrangement uses TRBV29-1 and TRBJ2-1; 7 positions agree with TRBD2. CDR1 and CDR2 (germline): SQVTM, ANQGSEA. The CDR3 has 15 amino acids. The CDR3 DNA follows: TGCAGCGTTGAGAGGGGATCGGGAGGATCCAATGGGCAGTTCTTC. Its translation: CSVERGSGGSNGQFF.

The table lists this clonotype with many counts. This chain uses TRBV10-2 with TRBJ2-1; D not resolved. This CDR3 is built from 15 residues. Germline V gene data show CDR1 as WSHSY and CDR2 as SAAADI. V was pared by 3 bases and J by 8 bases, with 17 bases between. This CDR3 reads CASSELLIGSDEQFF. The CDR3 DNA is TGCGCCAGCAGTGAACTACTAATCGGCAGCGATGAGCAGTTCTTC.

This clonotype was found many times. The J gene is TRBJ2-1, the V gene TRBV5-6, with 9 bases matching TRBD2. Germline V gene data show CDR1 as SGHDT and CDR2 as YYEEEE. CDR3 length equals 15 residues. Trimming at V came to 5 bases and at J to 0 bases, leaving 3 bases not matched to a gene. The chain's CDR3 is CASSRLADSYNEQFF. The CDR3 DNA reads as TGTGCCAGCAGTCGACTAGCGGACTCCTACAATGAGCAGTTCTTC. Variable domain in full (rest from reference TRBV5-6 and TRBJ2-1): DAGVTQSPTHLIKTRGQQVTLRCSPKSGHDTVSWYQQALGQGPQFIFQYYEEEERQRGNFPDRFSGHQFPNYSSELNVNALLLGDSALYLCASSRLADSYNEQFFGPGTRLTVL.

This clonotype was picked up many times. This chain links TRBV5-4 with TRBJ2-7, with D unclear. The V end lost 2 bases, the J end lost 6 bases, and 15 bases lay between the germline ends. The CDR3 contains 14 residues. Per the germline V gene, CDR1 is SGHNT and CDR2 is YYREEE (reference sequence). CDR3 amino acids: CASSLESSKGEQYF. CDR3 bases: TGTGCCAGCAGCTTAGAATCATCGAAAGGCGAGCAGTACTTC.

This clonotype appeared many times. The chain recombines TRBV3-1 with TRBJ2-4; perhaps TRBD1 as D (6 bases). Germline CDR1 is LGHDT and CDR2 is YNNKEL (reference sequence). This CDR3 comprises 13 residues. V was clipped by 2 bases and J by 9 bases, with 11 bases between them. CDR3 in amino acids: CASSQHRDRIQYF. CDR3 in DNA: TGTGCCAGCAGCCAACACAGGGATCGCATTCAGTACTTC.

This clonotype has a count of ten or more. This sequence joins TRBV3-1 and TRBJ2-7; no definite D call. The V gene's germline CDR1 is LGHDT and CDR2 YNNKEL (reference sequence). Trimming cost V 1 base and J 1 base, with 5 bases left between them. The CDR3 length is 13 residues. In DNA form, the CDR3 reads TGTGCCAGCAGCCAAGGACTTTCCTACGAGCAGTACTTC. Amino acid sequence: CASSQGLSYEQYF.

On this clonotype itself: A single base separates this from a much larger clone, so it may be a read error. V usage is TRBV7-2 and J usage is TRBJ1-1, with a weak D call TRBD1 (5 bases). Per the germline V gene, CDR1 is SGHTA and CDR2 is FQGNSA. The CDR3 sequence is 13 residues long. The CDR3 DNA reads TGTGCCAGCAGCTTGTGGAGACAGACTGAAGCTCTCTTT. Translation: CASSLWRQTEALF.

A remark on this clonotype: With a far larger clone one base away, a read error is the likely cause. This chain connects TRBV6-1 to TRBJ2-7; 7 bases agree with TRBD2. CDR1 MNHNS and CDR2 SASEGT come from the germline V gene. The CDR3 extends over 14 amino acids. The CDR3 sequence: CAGSPAGRGKEQYF. CDR3 sequence (DNA): TGTGCCGGCAGTCCGGCGGGGAGGGGTAAAGAGCAGTACTTC.

On this clonotype: This may come from a read error, since a much larger clone is one base off. The V and J genes are TRBV7-2 and TRBJ2-7, with D perhaps matching TRBD1 (7 bases). The V gene lost 3 bases and the J gene lost 5 bases, with 11 bases spanning the gap. The length of the CDR3 is 13 residues. Germline assignment: CDR1 SGHTA and CDR2 FQGNSA. Written as DNA, the CDR3 is TGTGCCAGCAGCTTCGCCAGGGGGGACGAGCAGTACTTC. It yields the protein CASSFARGDEQYF.

There are many counts of this clonotype. This rearrangement joins TRBV28 to TRBJ1-1, with D tentatively TRBD1 (5 bases). The CDR3 is 15 residues long. Between the trimmed V and J ends, which lost 4 bases and 7 bases, there was a span of 19 bases. Looked up from germline, CDR1 is MDHEN and CDR2 is SYDVKM. CDR3 residues: CASSWAREVWGEAFF. CDR3 DNA sequence: TGTGCCAGCAGTTGGGCCAGGGAGGTTTGGGGTGAAGCTTTCTTT.

This clonotype was detected ten times or more. The chain employs TRBV7-3 and TRBJ2-3; 8 nucleotides line up with TRBD2. The J segment lost 5 bases and the V segment lost 4 bases, leaving 8 bases of the junction unmatched. The V gene's germline CDR1 is SGHTA and CDR2 FQGTGA. The CDR3 length is 15 residues. CDR3 loop: CASSSTGGRIDTQYF. DNA for the CDR3: TGTGCCAGCAGCTCGACGGGGGGGCGCATAGATACGCAGTATTTT.

This clonotype was recorded many times. The rearrangement uses TRBV29-1 and TRBJ2-1; D unclear. Germline assignment: CDR1 SQVTM and CDR2 ANQGSEA. CDR3 length: 13 amino acids. Trimming cost V 5 bases and J 9 bases, with 17 bases left between them. The CDR3 coding sequence is TGCAGCGTTTCCCGAGACAAGCAAGGTGAGCAGTTCTTC. Translation gives CSVSRDKQGEQFF.

With respect to this clonotype: A much larger clone lies a single base off, so this may be a read error. The chain employs TRBV3-1 and TRBJ1-2; 9 nucleotides match TRBD1. Per germline, CDR1 LGHDT and CDR2 YNNKEL (reference sequence). The CDR3 consists of 22 residues. V trimming: 4 bases; J trimming: 2 bases; junction bases outside the gene matches: 26. The CDR3 loop is CASSRGGSDRPGTGRRNYGYTF. CDR3 in DNA: TGTGCCAGCAGCCGAGGCGGAAGTGATAGACCCGGGACAGGGAGAAGGAACTATGGCTACACCTTC.

This clonotype was recorded at least ten times. The gene calls are TRBV28 and TRBJ2-7; D remains ambiguous. The germline V gene encodes CDR1 MDHEN and CDR2 SYDVKM. Between the trimmed V and J ends, which lost 6 bases and 1 base, there was a span of 16 bases. The CDR3 extends over 15 amino acids. Written as DNA, the CDR3 is TGTGCCAGCAGCCGGTCTTCGTCCCCATCCTACGAGCAGTACTTC. As protein: CASSRSSSPSYEQYF.

This clonotype was seen repeatedly, ten times or more. The chain joins TRBV10-3 to TRBJ2-3, with 10 bases aligning to TRBD2. V lost 8 bases and J lost 2; bases outside the gene matches: 10. The germline V gene encodes CDR1 ENHRY and CDR2 SYGVKD. This CDR3 comprises 16 residues. The CDR3 nucleotides read TGTGCCATCGGTACTTTAGCGGGGGGAGCCACAGATACGCAGTATTTT. This translates into CAIGTLAGGATDTQYF.

At least ten counts were recorded for this clonotype. The rearrangement joins TRBV20-1 to TRBJ2-3; 12 bases map to TRBD2. CDR3 size: 14 residues. Germline V gives CDR1 DFQATT, CDR2 SNEGSKA (reference sequence). V dropped 6 bases and J dropped 6; count of bases not matched to a gene: 7. CDR3 in DNA: TGCAGTGCATGGACTAGCGGGGCATCCGATACGCAGTATTTT. Its translation is CSAWTSGASDTQYF.